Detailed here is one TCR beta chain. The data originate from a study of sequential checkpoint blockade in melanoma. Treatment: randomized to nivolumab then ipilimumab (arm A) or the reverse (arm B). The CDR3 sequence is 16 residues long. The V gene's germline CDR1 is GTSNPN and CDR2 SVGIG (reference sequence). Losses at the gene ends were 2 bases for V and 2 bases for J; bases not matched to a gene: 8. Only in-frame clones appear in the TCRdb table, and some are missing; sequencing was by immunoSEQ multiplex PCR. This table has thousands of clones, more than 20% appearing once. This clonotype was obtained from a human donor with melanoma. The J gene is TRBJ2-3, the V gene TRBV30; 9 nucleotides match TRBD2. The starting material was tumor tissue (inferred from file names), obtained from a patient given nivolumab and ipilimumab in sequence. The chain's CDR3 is CAWSIGGRAYTDTQYF. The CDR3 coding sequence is TGTGCCTGGAGTATAGGCGGGAGGGCCTACACAGATACGCAGTATTTT.